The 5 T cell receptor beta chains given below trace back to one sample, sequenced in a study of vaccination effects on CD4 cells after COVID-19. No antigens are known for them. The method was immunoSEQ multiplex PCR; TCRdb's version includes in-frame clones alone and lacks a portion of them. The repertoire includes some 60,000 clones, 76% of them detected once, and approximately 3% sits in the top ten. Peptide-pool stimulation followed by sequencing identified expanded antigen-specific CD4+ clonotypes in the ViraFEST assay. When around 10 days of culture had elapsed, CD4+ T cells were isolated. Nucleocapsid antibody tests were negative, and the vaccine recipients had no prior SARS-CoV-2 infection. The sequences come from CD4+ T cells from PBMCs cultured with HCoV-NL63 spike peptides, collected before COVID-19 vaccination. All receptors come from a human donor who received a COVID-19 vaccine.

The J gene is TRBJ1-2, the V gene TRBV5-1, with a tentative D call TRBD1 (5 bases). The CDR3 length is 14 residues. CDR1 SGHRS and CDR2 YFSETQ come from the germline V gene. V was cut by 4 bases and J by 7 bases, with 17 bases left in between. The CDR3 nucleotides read TGCGCCAGCAGCCCCACAGGCTTACCGTCTGGCTACACCTTC. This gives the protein CASSPTGLPSGYTF.

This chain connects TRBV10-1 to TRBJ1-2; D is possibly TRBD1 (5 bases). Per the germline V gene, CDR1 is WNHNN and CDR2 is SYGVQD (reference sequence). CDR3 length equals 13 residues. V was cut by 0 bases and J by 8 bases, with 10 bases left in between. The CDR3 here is CASSESGRGGYTF. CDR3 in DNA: TGCGCCAGCAGTGAGTCGGGACGGGGCGGCTACACCTTC.

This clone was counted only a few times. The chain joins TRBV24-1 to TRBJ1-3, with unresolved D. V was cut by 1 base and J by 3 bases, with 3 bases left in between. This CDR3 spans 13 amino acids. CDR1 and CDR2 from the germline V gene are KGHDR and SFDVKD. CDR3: CATSDLLGNTIYF. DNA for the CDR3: TGTGCCACCAGTGATTTACTTGGAAACACCATATATTTT.

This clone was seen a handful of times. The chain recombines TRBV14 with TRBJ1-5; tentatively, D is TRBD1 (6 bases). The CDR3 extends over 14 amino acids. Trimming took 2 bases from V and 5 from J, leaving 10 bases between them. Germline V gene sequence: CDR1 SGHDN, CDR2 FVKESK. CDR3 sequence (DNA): TGTGCCAGCAGCCAACAAGGGGGACATCAGCCCCAGCATTTT. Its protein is CASSQQGGHQPQHF.

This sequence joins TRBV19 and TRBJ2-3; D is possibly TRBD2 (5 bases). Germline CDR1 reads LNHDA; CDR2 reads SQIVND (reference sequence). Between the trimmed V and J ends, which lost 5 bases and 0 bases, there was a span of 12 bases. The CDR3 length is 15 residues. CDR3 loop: CASSDPRASTDTQYF. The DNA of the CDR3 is TGTGCCAGTAGTGACCCGCGGGCTAGCACAGATACGCAGTATTTT.